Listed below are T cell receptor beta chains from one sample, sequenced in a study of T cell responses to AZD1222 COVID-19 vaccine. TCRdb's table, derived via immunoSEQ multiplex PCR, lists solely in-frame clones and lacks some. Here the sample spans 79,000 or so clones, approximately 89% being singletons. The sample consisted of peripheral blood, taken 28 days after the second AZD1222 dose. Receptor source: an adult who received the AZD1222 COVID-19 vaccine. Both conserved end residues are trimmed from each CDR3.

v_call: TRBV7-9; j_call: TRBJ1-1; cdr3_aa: ASSLGGETEAF
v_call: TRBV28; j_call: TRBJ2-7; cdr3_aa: ASTRQQGTYEQY
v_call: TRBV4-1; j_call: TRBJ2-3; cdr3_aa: ASSQDRGQVDTQY
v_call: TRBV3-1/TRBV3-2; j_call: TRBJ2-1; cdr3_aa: ASSQGLAYYNEQF
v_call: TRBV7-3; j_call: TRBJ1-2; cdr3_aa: ASSNRVGYGYT
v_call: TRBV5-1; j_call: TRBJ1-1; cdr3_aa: ASSWGEPSDEAF
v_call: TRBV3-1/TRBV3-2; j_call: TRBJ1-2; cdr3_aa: ASSHKMYRGSYGYT
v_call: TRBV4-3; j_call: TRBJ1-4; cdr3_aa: ASSRLTGSTNEKLF
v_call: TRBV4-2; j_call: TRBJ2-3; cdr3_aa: ASSPSLPITDTQY
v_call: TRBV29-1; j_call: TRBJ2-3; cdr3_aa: SVVGVRGPTDTQY
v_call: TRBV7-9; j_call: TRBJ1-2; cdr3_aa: ASSRDRGYDYGYT
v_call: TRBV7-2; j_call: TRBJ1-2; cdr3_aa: ASSLAAGGGYT
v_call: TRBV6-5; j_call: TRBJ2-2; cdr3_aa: ASSYSGGTGELF
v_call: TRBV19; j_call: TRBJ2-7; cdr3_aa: ASSLTPRDRGPEQY
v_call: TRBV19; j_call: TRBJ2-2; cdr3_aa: ASSITGRANTGELF
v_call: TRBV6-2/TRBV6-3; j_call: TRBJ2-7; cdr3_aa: ASSYATGLGGYEQY
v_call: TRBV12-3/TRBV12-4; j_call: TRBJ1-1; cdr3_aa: ASSLAGGGEAF
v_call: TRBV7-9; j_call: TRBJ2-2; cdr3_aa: ASSLMLDNPNTGELF
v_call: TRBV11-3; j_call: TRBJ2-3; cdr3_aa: ASSLAPSTDTQY
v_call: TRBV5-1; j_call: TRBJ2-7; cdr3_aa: ASSWGSSGGLSYEQY
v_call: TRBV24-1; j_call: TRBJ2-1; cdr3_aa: ATQGKAGGSSSYNEQF
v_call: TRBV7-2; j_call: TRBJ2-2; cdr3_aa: ALIEQGAVTGELF
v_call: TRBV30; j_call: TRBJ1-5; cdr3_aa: AWSVRQNNQPQH
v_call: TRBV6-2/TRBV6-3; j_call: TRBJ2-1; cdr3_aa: ASSYLGGSYNEQF
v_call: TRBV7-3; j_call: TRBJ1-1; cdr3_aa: ASSPLGGMNTEAF
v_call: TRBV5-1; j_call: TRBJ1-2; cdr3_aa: ASSKDPNYGYT
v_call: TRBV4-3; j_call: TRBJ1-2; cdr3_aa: ASSQDPQLYGYT
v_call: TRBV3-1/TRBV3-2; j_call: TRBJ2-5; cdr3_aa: ASSHPLAGGTGTQY
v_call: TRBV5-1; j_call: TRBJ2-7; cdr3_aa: ASKTGEGYEQY
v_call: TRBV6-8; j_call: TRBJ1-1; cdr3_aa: ANIRTGMNTEAF
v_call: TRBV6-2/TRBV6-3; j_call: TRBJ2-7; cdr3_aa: ASSYSPPNEQY
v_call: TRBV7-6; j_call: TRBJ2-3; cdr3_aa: ASSENNGGGDTQY
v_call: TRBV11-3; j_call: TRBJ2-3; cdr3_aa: ASSRVRGDTQY